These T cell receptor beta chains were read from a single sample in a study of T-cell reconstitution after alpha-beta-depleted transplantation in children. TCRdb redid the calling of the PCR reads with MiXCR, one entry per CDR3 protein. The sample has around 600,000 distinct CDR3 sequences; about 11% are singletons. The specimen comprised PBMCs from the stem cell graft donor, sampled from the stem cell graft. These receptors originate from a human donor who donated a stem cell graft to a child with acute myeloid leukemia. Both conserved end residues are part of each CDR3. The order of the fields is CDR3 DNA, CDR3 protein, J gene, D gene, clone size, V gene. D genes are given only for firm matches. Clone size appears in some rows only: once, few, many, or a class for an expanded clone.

DNA: TGTGCCAGCAGTTCTTCTAGCGGGAGTGAGACCCAGTACTTC; CDR3: CASSSSSGSETQYF; J: TRBJ2-5; D: TRBD2; size: NA; V: TRBV7-2
DNA: TGTGCCACCAGCAGCCGAATAACCGGACAGGGTGGAGCTTTCTTT; CDR3: CATSSRITGQGGAFF; J: TRBJ1-1; D: TRBD1; size: many; V: TRBV15
DNA: TGCAGCGGAGGACTGGGCCCTACTGAAGCTTTCTTT; CDR3: CSGGLGPTEAFF; J: TRBJ1-1; D: NA; size: NA; V: TRBV29-1
DNA: TGCAGTGCTAGTGCAGCGGGACCAAGCACAGATACGCAGTATTTT; CDR3: CSASAAGPSTDTQYF; J: TRBJ2-3; D: TRBD2; size: few; V: TRBV20-1
DNA: TGCAGCTTTCTAGGGGGATCCTACGAGCAGTACTTC; CDR3: CSFLGGSYEQYF; J: TRBJ2-7; D: NA; size: few; V: TRBV29-1
DNA: TGCAGTGCTTCGGGACTAGCGGGAGGAAATACCGGGGAGCTGTTTTTT; CDR3: CSASGLAGGNTGELFF; J: TRBJ2-2; D: TRBD2; size: few; V: TRBV20-1
DNA: TGTGCCAGCACCAACACCAGGCTGGGCACTGAAGCTTTCTTT; CDR3: CASTNTRLGTEAFF; J: TRBJ1-1; D: NA; size: few; V: TRBV6-1
DNA: TGTGCCACCAGCAGAGATTTGGTTGCCGGGGAGCAGTACTTC; CDR3: CATSRDLVAGEQYF; J: TRBJ2-7; D: NA; size: NA; V: TRBV15
DNA: TGCAGCGTTGATGGGCAGGGTCCCATGAACACTGAAGCTTTCTTT; CDR3: CSVDGQGPMNTEAFF; J: TRBJ1-1; D: NA; size: NA; V: TRBV29-1
DNA: TGTGCCAGCAGCCCGAGTAGGGGGGGCGCTTCCTCACCCCTCCACTTT; CDR3: CASSPSRGGASSPLHF; J: TRBJ1-6; D: NA; size: few; V: TRBV14
DNA: TGTGCCATCAGTGAAACAGGGGAAGGGACCTACGAGCAGTACTTC; CDR3: CAISETGEGTYEQYF; J: TRBJ2-7; D: TRBD1; size: many; V: TRBV10-3
DNA: TGTGCCAGCAGTTTGTCAGGGGGCTTGAATCAGCCCCAGCATTTT; CDR3: CASSLSGGLNQPQHF; J: TRBJ1-5; D: TRBD1; size: NA; V: TRBV12-3/TRBV12-4
DNA: TGCAGCGTTGAAGTAGTAGCGGGTTACGAGCAGTACTTC; CDR3: CSVEVVAGYEQYF; J: TRBJ2-7; D: TRBD2; size: few; V: TRBV29-1
DNA: TGTGCCAGCGCCCCCCCCAGCGGGGCCATAAAGTACGAGCAGTACTTC; CDR3: CASAPPSGAIKYEQYF; J: TRBJ2-7; D: TRBD2; size: many; V: TRBV27
DNA: TGTGCCAGCAGCTTTGCTGGGCTAGTTGAGGGCAATGAGCAGTTCTTC; CDR3: CASSFAGLVEGNEQFF; J: TRBJ2-1; D: NA; size: many; V: TRBV7-8
DNA: TGTGCCAGCAGTCTCAACAGGGTTCCAGAGACCCAGTACTTC; CDR3: CASSLNRVPETQYF; J: TRBJ2-5; D: NA; size: NA; V: TRBV27
DNA: TGTGCCACCGATTCTCCGGGACAGCAAAACTCTGGGGCCAACGTCCTGACTTTC; CDR3: CATDSPGQQNSGANVLTF; J: TRBJ2-6; D: TRBD1; size: NA; V: TRBV24-1
DNA: TGTGCCATCAGTGAGTCTAGGGACGCTAGTGGCTACACCTTC; CDR3: CAISESRDASGYTF; J: TRBJ1-2; D: NA; size: NA; V: TRBV10-3
DNA: TGTGCCAGCAGCTCCGGGACAGGGGGCTACGAGCAGTACTTC; CDR3: CASSSGTGGYEQYF; J: TRBJ2-7; D: TRBD1; size: many; V: TRBV11-2
DNA: TGTGCCAGCAGTTTTGGTCAGGGTGGAGGCTACACCTTC; CDR3: CASSFGQGGGYTF; J: TRBJ1-2; D: NA; size: NA; V: TRBV12-3/TRBV12-4
DNA: TGTGCCAGCTCCCCGTTACCCCAGGATCAGCCCCAGCATTTT; CDR3: CASSPLPQDQPQHF; J: TRBJ1-5; D: NA; size: few; V: TRBV18
DNA: TGCGCCAGCCAGCCGTCTCGGGGGCCTAACTATGGCTACACCTTC; CDR3: CASQPSRGPNYGYTF; J: TRBJ1-2; D: NA; size: few; V: TRBV4-3
DNA: TGTGCCAACGGACTAGCGGGAGGGAATGAGCAGTTCTTC; CDR3: CANGLAGGNEQFF; J: TRBJ2-1; D: TRBD2; size: NA; V: TRBV12-3/TRBV12-4
DNA: TGTGCCAGCCAGAGGGGAATCTCCTACGAGCAGTACTTC; CDR3: CASQRGISYEQYF; J: TRBJ2-7; D: NA; size: NA; V: TRBV7-2
DNA: TGTGCCAGCAGCCCGACTAGGGAATCGGTAGCCGGGGAGCTGTTTTTT; CDR3: CASSPTRESVAGELFF; J: TRBJ2-2; D: NA; size: few; V: TRBV3-1
DNA: TGCGCCAGCAGCCAAGAGCGCCTAGAAGCAGATACGCAGTATTTT; CDR3: CASSQERLEADTQYF; J: TRBJ2-3; D: NA; size: few; V: TRBV4-3
DNA: TGTGCCACCAGCAGTCGACAGGGTTCTGGAAACACCATATATTTT; CDR3: CATSSRQGSGNTIYF; J: TRBJ1-3; D: TRBD1; size: few; V: TRBV15
DNA: TGTGCCAGCGGAGAGGGGGGAAATTCACCCCTCCACTTT; CDR3: CASGEGGNSPLHF; J: TRBJ1-6; D: NA; size: NA; V: TRBV9
DNA: TGTGCCAGCAGTTTCTCGTCTAGCGGGAATGTTGAGCAGTACTTC; CDR3: CASSFSSSGNVEQYF; J: TRBJ2-7; D: TRBD2; size: few; V: TRBV27
DNA: TGTGCCAGCAGCCAAGATGGGACCCTATACGAGCAGTACTTC; CDR3: CASSQDGTLYEQYF; J: TRBJ2-7; D: NA; size: many; V: TRBV4-2
DNA: TGTGCCAGCGCGGGAGTAACAGATACGCAGTATTTT; CDR3: CASAGVTDTQYF; J: TRBJ2-3; D: TRBD2; size: NA; V: TRBV28
DNA: TGTGCCAGCAGTGAGGAGCCAGAAGTGCGTGGCTACACCTTC; CDR3: CASSEEPEVRGYTF; J: TRBJ1-2; D: NA; size: few; V: TRBV6-1
DNA: TGTGCCAGCAGTTTAGGCTGGGACCCACCCCACTTC; CDR3: CASSLGWDPPHF; J: TRBJ2-7; D: NA; size: many; V: TRBV12-3/TRBV12-4
DNA: TGTGCCAGCAGCTCCGGACAGGGAGAAGGTGAAAAACTGTTTTTT; CDR3: CASSSGQGEGEKLFF; J: TRBJ1-4; D: TRBD1; size: few; V: TRBV7-3
DNA: TGTGCCAGCAGTTTAGGGGGTCCTACGGGAGAGCAGTACTTC; CDR3: CASSLGGPTGEQYF; J: TRBJ2-7; D: NA; size: NA; V: TRBV12-3/TRBV12-4
DNA: TGCGCCAGCAGCAGGAGGAGATGGGGACAGGGTAGGACAGATACGCAGTATTTT; CDR3: CASSRRRWGQGRTDTQYF; J: TRBJ2-3; D: TRBD1; size: many; V: TRBV5-1
DNA: TGTGCCAGCAGCCGAGCGGGGGTACGACAGCCCCAGCATTTT; CDR3: CASSRAGVRQPQHF; J: TRBJ1-5; D: NA; size: few; V: TRBV7-2
DNA: TGTGCCAGCAGTTACTATTGGGGTGAAAAACTGTTTTTT; CDR3: CASSYYWGEKLFF; J: TRBJ1-4; D: NA; size: NA; V: TRBV6-5
DNA: TGTGCCACCGTCCGGGACACCTACGAGCAGTACTTC; CDR3: CATVRDTYEQYF; J: TRBJ2-7; D: NA; size: few; V: TRBV28